The 10 T cell receptor beta chains presented below share a single source sample, sequenced in a study of early T cells in non-severe SARS-CoV-2 infection. One entry per CDR3 protein, called by TCRdb with MiXCR from the 5' RACE reads. The data contain 25,000 to 35,000 distinct CDR3 sequences, approximately 5.2% of them singletons. Input material: whole blood. Receptors were obtained from an adult who was a healthcare worker with PCR-confirmed SARS-CoV-2 infection or an uninfected control (not recorded which).

This clonotype was counted at least ten times. The chain is built from TRBV30 and TRBJ1-1, with D perhaps TRBD1 (5 bases). Germline values: CDR1 GTSNPN, CDR2 SVGIG (reference sequence). The CDR3 totals 14 residues. V gave up 4 bases and J gave up 4 bases, with 16 bases separating them. CDR3 in amino acids: CAWTMGDRGTEAFF. CDR3 DNA: TGTGCCTGGACTATGGGGGACCGGGGCACTGAAGCTTTCTTT.

This clonotype showed up many times. The chain recombines TRBV12-3 or TRBV12-4 with TRBJ2-5; TRBD2 matches 11 bases. With 6 bases clipped from V and 5 bases from J, the junction kept 14 bases outside the gene matches. This CDR3 comprises 17 residues. This CDR3 reads CASRRISGGDTRETQYF. The CDR3 nucleotides are TGTGCCAGCAGACGGATTAGCGGGGGGGATACCCGGGAGACCCAGTACTTC.

This clonotype was seen many times. This chain connects TRBV30 to TRBJ2-3; TRBD1 agrees at 9 bases. This CDR3 is built from 14 residues. Germline CDR1 is GTSNPN and CDR2 is SVGIG (reference sequence). V trimming: 7 bases; J trimming: 3 bases; junction bases outside the gene matches: 8. The CDR3 is CAFTGTGFTDTQYF. The CDR3 DNA reads as TGTGCCTTTACCGGGACAGGGTTTACAGATACGCAGTATTTT.

With regard to this clonotype: A much bigger clone sits one base away, suggesting this may be a read error. This chain joins TRBV28 and TRBJ1-5; D might be TRBD1 (6 bases). The CDR3 contains 19 residues. V lost 7 bases to trimming and J lost 5 bases, with 30 bases between them. The germline V gene encodes CDR1 MDHEN and CDR2 SYDVKM. The CDR3 region has the DNA TGTGCCAGCATCCCCAGCCCGGGGGGGCAGTCGGGGCGCGATCAGCCCCAGCATTTT. Amino acids: CASIPSPGGQSGRDQPQHF.

This clonotype was recorded many times. The gene calls are TRBV12-3 or TRBV12-4 and TRBJ2-1; TRBD1 agrees at 11 bases. V gave up 3 bases and J gave up 2 bases; unmatched junction bases: 9. The CDR3 runs 18 residues. Written as DNA, the CDR3 is TGTGCCAGCAGTTTTAGGGACAGGGGGTTGATCGCCTACAATGAGCAGTTCTTC. It codes for CASSFRDRGLIAYNEQFF.

This clonotype occurred many times. The J gene is TRBJ1-1, the V gene TRBV2, with D uncertain. The germline CDR1 and CDR2 sequences are SNHLY and FYNNEI. Trimming removed 2 bases from V and 3 bases from J, with 10 bases in between. This CDR3 has 14 residues. In DNA form, the CDR3 reads TGTGCCAGCAGTGAAAGGCCAGGCTACACTGAAGCTTTCTTT. Its protein is CASSERPGYTEAFF.

This clonotype came up many times. This rearrangement joins TRBV6-2 or TRBV6-3 to TRBJ2-7; 8 nucleotides line up with TRBD1. The germline CDR1 and CDR2 sequences are MNHEY and SVGEGT. V lost 3 bases, J lost 8 bases, and 9 bases stayed unmatched. The CDR3 loop spans 14 amino acids. The CDR3, as DNA: TGTGCCAGCAGTTATCACGACAGGGGTAAGAAGCAGTACTTC. Amino acid sequence: CASSYHDRGKKQYF.

This clonotype was found many times. DNA for the CDR3: TGCAGTGCTAGCCCGGCAGGGGGTGCCAATCAGCCCCAGCATTTT. Residues: CSASPAGGANQPQHF. The V call is TRBV20-1, the J call TRBJ1-5; 7 positions agree with TRBD1. Unmatched junction bases numbered 8, after V lost 3 bases and J lost 3 bases. CDR1 is DFQATT and CDR2 is SNEGSKA in the germline V gene (reference sequence). This CDR3 has 15 residues.

This clonotype came up many times. This chain uses TRBV28 with TRBJ2-7; TRBD2 matches at 8 bases. V was pared by 1 base and J by 2 bases, with 13 bases of the junction left unmatched. The CDR3 is 18 amino acids. Germline V gene lookup returns CDR1 MDHEN and CDR2 SYDVKM. The CDR3 region has the DNA TGTGCCAGCAGTTTATTCCGATCCCTTAGCGGGGCAACCTACGAGCAGTACTTC. Translation gives CASSLFRSLSGATYEQYF.

There are many counts of this clonotype. This chain connects TRBV10-3 to TRBJ2-3, with 11 bases lining up with TRBD2. This CDR3 spans 16 amino acids. The V gene's germline CDR1 is ENHRY and CDR2 SYGVKD. Unmatched junction bases numbered 3, after V lost 2 bases and J lost 2 bases. CDR3 region: CAISERLAGTTDTQYF. CDR3 in DNA: TGTGCCATCAGTGAGAGACTAGCGGGGACCACAGATACGCAGTATTTT.